A selection of T cell receptor beta chains follows, all from one sample in a study of blood T cell repertoires in COVID-19. Repertoires were generated with immunoSEQ multiplex PCR, while TCRdb's copy carries only in-frame clones and drops some. In the table there are 52,000 or so clones, about 78% of which are singletons. The source material was peripheral blood. These receptors were collected from a human donor in a cohort sampled during active COVID-19. CDR3s include the opening cysteine and the closing phenylalanine or tryptophan. Each record gives: J gene, V gene, clone size, D gene, CDR3 protein, CDR3 DNA. D genes are given only for firm matches. Where a row states a size, it is once, few, many or the class of an expanded clone; other rows omit it.

TRBJ1-2	TRBV18	-	TRBD1	CASSRGQGQDGYTF	TGTGCCAGCTCACGGGGACAGGGGCAAGATGGCTACACCTTC
TRBJ2-3	TRBV6-5	-	TRBD2	CASSPLAGGADTQYF	TGTGCCAGCAGTCCACTAGCGGGGGGGGCCGATACGCAGTATTTT
TRBJ2-5	TRBV4-1	-	-	CASSYTQGETQYF	TGCGCCAGCAGTTATACCCAGGGAGAGACCCAGTACTTC
TRBJ2-7	TRBV28	-	-	CASSPPGEVISEQYF	TGTGCCAGCAGTCCACCGGGGGAGGTTATTTCCGAGCAGTACTTC
TRBJ2-7	TRBV10-1	-	-	CASSPAGTVYEQYF	TGCGCCAGCAGTCCGGCCGGGACTGTCTACGAGCAGTACTTC
TRBJ2-7	TRBV30	-	-	CAWRATGTHEQYF	TGTGCCTGGAGAGCGACAGGCACCCACGAGCAGTACTTC
TRBJ1-1	TRBV19	-	-	CASRTLGGTEAFF	TGTGCCAGTCGCACACTGGGAGGGACTGAAGCTTTCTTT
TRBJ1-1	TRBV6-5	-	TRBD1	CASSKDRGLNRAFF	TGTGCCAGCAGTAAGGACAGGGGGCTTAATCGGGCTTTCTTT
TRBJ1-6	TRBV11-2	few	-	CASSLLPKSSYNSPLHF	TGTGCCAGCAGCTTGTTACCCAAGAGCTCCTATAATTCACCCCTCCACTTT
TRBJ2-7	TRBV7-2	-	TRBD2	CASSTGTSGALYEQYF	TGTGCCAGCAGCACTGGGACTAGCGGGGCACTCTACGAGCAGTACTTC
TRBJ2-7	TRBV5-8	-	-	CASSSPLTGRLQYF	TGTGCCAGCAGCTCGCCTTTGACAGGACGGTTGCAGTACTTC
TRBJ1-4	TRBV7-2	-	-	CASSLRQNEKLFF	TGTGCCAGCAGCTTAAGACAGAATGAAAAACTGTTTTTT
TRBJ2-7	TRBV6-5	-	TRBD1	CASSYTGERSYEQYF	TGTGCCAGCAGTTACACAGGGGAGAGGTCCTACGAGCAGTACTTC
TRBJ2-3	TRBV19	-	-	CASSIRDKRTDTQYF	TGTGCCAGTAGTATTAGGGACAAGCGCACAGATACGCAGTATTTT
TRBJ2-1	TRBV14	-	TRBD2	CASSQDWFGGRGYNEQFF	TGTGCCAGCAGCCAAGATTGGTTCGGCGGGAGGGGGTACAATGAGCAGTTCTTC
TRBJ1-4	TRBV29-1	-	-	CSVEDIYIAGILFF	TGCAGCGTTGAAGATATCTATATAGCCGGTATACTGTTTTTT
TRBJ1-6	TRBV7-9	few	-	CASSRDYSPLHF	TGTGCCAGCAGCCGCGATTATTCCCCCCTCCACTTT
TRBJ2-3	TRBV6-5	-	TRBD2	CASSSGTTSTDTQYF	TGTGCCAGCAGTTCCGGGACTACCAGCACAGATACGCAGTATTTT
TRBJ2-7	TRBV7-8	-	TRBD1	CASSYQTGTGTLEQYF	TGTGCCAGCAGCTATCAAACCGGGACAGGGACCCTCGAGCAGTACTTC
TRBJ1-2	TRBV9	-	TRBD1	CASSVSVKGATRGYTF	TGTGCCAGCAGCGTATCCGTAAAGGGGGCTACCCGTGGCTACACCTTC
TRBJ2-7	TRBV6-5	many	TRBD1	CASSYSVDRGHEQYF	TGTGCCAGCAGTTACTCCGTCGACAGGGGGCACGAGCAGTACTTC
TRBJ1-1	TRBV7-2	-	-	CASSLMAGPPEAFF	TGTGCCAGCAGCTTAATGGCAGGGCCCCCAGAAGCTTTCTTT
TRBJ2-7	TRBV18	-	-	CASSPNPRPNRVFSYEQYF	TGTGCCAGCTCACCAAACCCGAGGCCGAACAGGGTATTCTCCTACGAGCAGTACTTC
TRBJ1-2	TRBV2	few	-	CASSDVVGKYGYTF	TGTGCCAGCAGTGATGTTGTCGGGAAATATGGCTACACCTTC
TRBJ2-7	TRBV2	once	-	CASSVVTGMEQYF	TGTGCCAGCAGTGTGGTTACGGGGATGGAGCAGTACTTC
TRBJ1-1	TRBV7-8	-	-	CASSSPGGAGTEAFF	TGTGCCAGCAGCTCCCCGGGAGGGGCGGGAACTGAAGCTTTCTTT
TRBJ2-7	TRBV12-5	-	TRBD2	CASGLVRTAILAGGLPSYEQYF	TGTGCTAGTGGTTTGGTACGTACTGCGATACTAGCGGGGGGTCTCCCCTCCTACGAGCAGTACTTC
TRBJ2-7	TRBV9	-	-	CASSVGAAPLEQYF	TGTGCCAGCAGCGTCGGAGCGGCCCCTTTGGAGCAGTACTTC
TRBJ1-2	TRBV30	-	TRBD1	CAWSALRTGERSYTF	TGTGCCTGGAGTGCCCTCCGGACAGGGGAGAGGAGCTACACCTTC
TRBJ2-7	TRBV18	-	TRBD1	CASSSGTGAYEQYF	TGTGCCAGCTCATCCGGGACAGGGGCCTACGAGCAGTACTTC
TRBJ1-6	TRBV5-1	-	TRBD1	CASSLGQGAVPLHF	TGCGCCAGCAGCTTAGGACAGGGGGCCGTACCCCTCCACTTT
TRBJ1-6	TRBV5-6	once	-	CASSLLGQPNVNSPLHF	TGTGCCAGCAGCTTGTTAGGACAACCGAACGTAAATTCACCCCTCCACTTT
TRBJ2-7	TRBV13	-	-	CASTGPSYEQYF	TGTGCCAGCACCGGTCCTTCCTACGAGCAGTACTTC
TRBJ1-2	TRBV6-5	-	-	CASVFPEYKGYTF	TGTGCCAGCGTTTTTCCGGAGTACAAAGGCTACACCTTC
TRBJ2-4	TRBV19	few	TRBD2	CASSMILAGGPGDIQYF	TGTGCCAGTAGTATGATACTAGCGGGAGGGCCCGGGGACATTCAGTACTTC
TRBJ2-7	TRBV6-2/TRBV6-3	-	-	CASSYAGEQYF	TGTGCCAGCAGTTACGCCGGGGAGCAGTACTTC
TRBJ1-2	TRBV5-1	-	-	CASSLQGSYGYTF	TGCGCCAGCAGCTTGCAGGGATCCTATGGCTACACCTTC
TRBJ1-1	TRBV5-1	-	TRBD1	CASSPRQGEKAFF	TGCGCCAGCAGCCCCCGACAGGGGGAGAAAGCTTTCTTT
TRBJ2-2	TRBV28	few	TRBD1	CAIKTPGTDNTGELFF	TGTGCCATAAAAACACCCGGGACAGACAACACCGGGGAGCTGTTTTTT
TRBJ1-4	TRBV29-1	few	TRBD1	CSVGGFRGTASNEKLFF	TGCAGCGTTGGAGGGTTTAGGGGGACAGCGAGTAATGAAAAACTGTTTTTT
TRBJ2-7	TRBV7-8	-	TRBD1	CASSIRQGARSEQYF	TGTGCCAGCAGCATAAGACAGGGGGCGCGGAGCGAGCAGTACTTC
TRBJ2-7	TRBV6-2/TRBV6-3	once	-	CASSSAYRPPYEQYF	TGTGCCAGCAGCTCGGCCTACAGGCCGCCCTACGAGCAGTACTTC